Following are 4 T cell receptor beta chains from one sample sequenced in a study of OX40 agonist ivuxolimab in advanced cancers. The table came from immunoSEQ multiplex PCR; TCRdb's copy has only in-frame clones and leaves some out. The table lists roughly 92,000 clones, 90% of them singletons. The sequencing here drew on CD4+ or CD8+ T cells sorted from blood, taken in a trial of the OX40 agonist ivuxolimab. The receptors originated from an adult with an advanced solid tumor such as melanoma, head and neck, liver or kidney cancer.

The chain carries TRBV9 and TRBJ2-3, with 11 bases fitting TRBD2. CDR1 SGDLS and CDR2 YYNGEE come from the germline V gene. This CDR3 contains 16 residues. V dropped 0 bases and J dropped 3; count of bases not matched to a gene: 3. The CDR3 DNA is TGTGCCAGCAGCGTAGGTAGCGGGAGGGGGACAGATACGCAGTATTTT. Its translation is CASSVGSGRGTDTQYF.

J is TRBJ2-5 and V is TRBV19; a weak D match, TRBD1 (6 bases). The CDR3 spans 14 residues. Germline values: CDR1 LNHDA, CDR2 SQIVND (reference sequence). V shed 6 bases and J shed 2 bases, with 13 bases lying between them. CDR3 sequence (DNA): TGTGCCAGTAGCTTACAGGGTCCGCAAGAGACCCAGTACTTC. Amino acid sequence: CASSLQGPQETQYF.

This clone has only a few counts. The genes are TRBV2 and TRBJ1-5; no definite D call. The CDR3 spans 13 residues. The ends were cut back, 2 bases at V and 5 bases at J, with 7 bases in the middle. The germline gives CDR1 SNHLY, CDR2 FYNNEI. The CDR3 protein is CASSERRDQPQHF. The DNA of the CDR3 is TGTGCCAGCAGTGAACGTCGAGATCAGCCCCAGCATTTT.

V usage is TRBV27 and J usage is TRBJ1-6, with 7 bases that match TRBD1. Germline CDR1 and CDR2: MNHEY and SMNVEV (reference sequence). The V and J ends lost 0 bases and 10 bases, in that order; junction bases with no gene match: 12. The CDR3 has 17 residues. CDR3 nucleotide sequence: TGTGCCAGCAGTTTATCGACACTCCGACAGGGAGGCTCACCCCTCCACTTT. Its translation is CASSLSTLRQGGSPLHF.